This TCR beta chain derives from a study of shared clonotypes between healthy human individuals. Findings and limits, study-wide: A handful of donors shared approximately 5% of their naive CD4 clonotypes. The study generally estimated greater richness for naive than memory subsets.

Clones were read by immunoSEQ multiplex PCR, and TCRdb kept only the in-frame ones, dropping some. The sample consists of 2,500,000 or so clones, 80% to 95% of them appearing once. Per the germline V gene, CDR1 is SGHRS and CDR2 is YFSETQ. With V trimmed by 1 base and J by 6 bases, 9 bases remained unmatched. The CDR3 runs to 16 residues. As regards this clone: What it recognizes is unknown.

The J gene is TRBJ2-1, the V gene TRBV5-1; 8 bases map to TRBD2. The clonotype comes from a man between 18 and 29 years old in good health. Some clones in this sample may be carry-over from other donors' samples. The sequencing input was naive CD4+ T cells from PBMCs. Subset denoted: CD45RA+ positively selected. The CDR3 here is CASSLPGSGSINEQFF. The DNA for the CDR3 is TGCGCCAGCAGCTTGCCAGGGAGCGGGAGTATCAATGAGCAGTTCTTC.